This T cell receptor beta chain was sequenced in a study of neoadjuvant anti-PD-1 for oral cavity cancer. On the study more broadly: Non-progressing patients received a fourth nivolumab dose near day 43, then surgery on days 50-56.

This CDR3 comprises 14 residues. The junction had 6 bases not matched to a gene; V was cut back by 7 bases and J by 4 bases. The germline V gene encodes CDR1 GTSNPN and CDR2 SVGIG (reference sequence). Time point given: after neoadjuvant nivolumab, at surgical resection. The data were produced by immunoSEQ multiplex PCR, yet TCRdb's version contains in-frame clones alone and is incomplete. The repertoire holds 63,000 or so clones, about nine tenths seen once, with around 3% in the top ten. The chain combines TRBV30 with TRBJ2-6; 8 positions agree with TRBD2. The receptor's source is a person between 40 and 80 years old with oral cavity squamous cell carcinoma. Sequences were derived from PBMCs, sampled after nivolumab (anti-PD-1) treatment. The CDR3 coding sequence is TGTGCCTACTCGGGGGGGGACGGGGCCAACGTCCTGACTTTC. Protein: CAYSGGDGANVLTF.